This TCR beta chain was identified in a study of identical twins. Study results and caveats: Cord blood's abundant beta clonotypes had fewer insertions, unlike memory repertoires. Among out-of-frame alpha sequences shared by twins, low generation probability occurred in excess. The presence of invariant MAIT and iNKT cells could partly confound analyses of zero-insertion sequences.

MiXCR, run by TCRdb on the 5' RACE reads, gives a single entry per CDR3 protein. The repertoire has nearly 900,000 distinct CDR3 sequences, roughly an eighth of them found once; the top ten carry 1.5% to 2%. Of note for this clonotype: Its specificity is unknown.

Trimming cost V 3 bases and J 8 bases, with 13 bases left between them. This CDR3 contains 13 residues. The V gene's germline CDR1 is KGHSH and CDR2 LQKENI. Each donor (without exception) was a healthy Caucasian. This same sample was also taken into another study, of yellow fever vaccine responses in identical twins.

Sequenced input: PBMCs. The chain links TRBV18 to TRBJ1-1; D may be TRBD1 (5 bases). The clonotype was recovered from a woman between 18 and 30 years old in good health. CDR3 sequence (DNA): TGTGCCAGCTCACCGGACGGGGCCGCGGAAGCTTTCTTT. Its translation is CASSPDGAAEAFF.